The 10 T cell receptor beta chains below were found in one sample sequenced in a study of T cell responses to AZD1222 COVID-19 vaccine. TCRdb's table, derived via immunoSEQ multiplex PCR, lists solely in-frame clones and lacks some. The sample includes about 140,000 clones, almost 95% of them seen just once. Material: peripheral blood, obtained 28 days after the second AZD1222 dose. These receptors came from an adult who received the AZD1222 COVID-19 vaccine.

The gene calls are TRBV11-2 and TRBJ1-1, with D tentatively TRBD1 (5 bases). V was trimmed by 8 bases and J by 2 bases, leaving 6 bases between them. The length of the CDR3 is 11 residues. The germline gives CDR1 SGHAT, CDR2 FQNNGV. CDR3 amino acids: CASGGNTEAFF. The DNA of the CDR3 is TGTGCCAGCGGGGGTAACACTGAAGCTTTCTTT. The variable domain in full, with the rest retrieved from reference TRBV11-2 and TRBJ1-1, is EAGVAQSPRYKIIEKRQSVAFWCNPISGHATLYWYQQILGQGPKLLIQFQNNGVVDDSQLPKDRFSAERLKGVDSTLKIQPAKLEDSAVYLCASGGNTEAFFGQGTRLTVV.

The chain has TRBV7-2 and TRBJ1-4, with D uncertain. CDR1 SGHTA and CDR2 FQGNSA come from the germline V gene. The CDR3 covers 15 residues. The ends were cut back, 4 bases at V and 4 bases at J, with 13 bases in the middle. This CDR3 reads CASSSGPEFNEKLFF. The CDR3 DNA sequence: TGTGCCAGCAGCTCTGGACCGGAATTTAATGAAAAACTGTTTTTT.

This chain joins TRBV7-9 and TRBJ2-7; D is undetermined. The CDR3 runs 12 residues. From germline, CDR1 is SEHNR and CDR2 FQNEAQ (reference sequence). V was shortened by 1 base and J by 6 bases, with 7 bases between the two germline ends. This CDR3 reads CASSLGGSEQYF. The CDR3 DNA is TGTGCCAGCAGCTTAGGGGGTTCCGAGCAGTACTTC. The whole variable domain, remainder taken from reference TRBV7-9 and TRBJ2-7, is DTGVSQNPRHKITKRGQNVTFRCDPISEHNRLYWYRQTLGQGPEFLTYFQNEAQLEKSRLLSDRFSAERPKGSFSTLEIQRTEQGDSAMYLCASSLGGSEQYFGPGTRLTVT.

This chain uses TRBV3-1 (or the pseudogene TRBV3-2) with TRBJ2-3, with 9 bases lining up with TRBD2. Germline-derived CDR1 and CDR2 are LGHDT and YNNKEL (reference sequence). V gave up 1 base and J gave up 7 bases; unmatched junction bases: 3. CDR3 length: 14 residues. CDR3 amino acids: CASSQGLAVNTQYF. The CDR3 nucleotides are TGTGCCAGCAGCCAAGGACTAGCGGTTAATACGCAGTATTTT.

Only one count was recorded for this clone. V usage is TRBV5-8 and J usage is TRBJ1-4; 11 bases line up with TRBD1. This CDR3 contains 16 residues. The J segment lost 0 bases and the V segment lost 4 bases, leaving 2 bases of the junction unmatched. The V gene's germline CDR1 is SGHTS and CDR2 YDEGEE. CDR3 residues: CASSPGQGATNEKLFF. The CDR3, as DNA: TGTGCCAGCAGCCCGGGACAGGGGGCAACTAATGAAAAACTGTTTTTT.

V usage is TRBV28 and J usage is TRBJ1-1, with D perhaps matching TRBD1 (5 bases). The CDR3 contains 16 residues. Trimming stripped 3 bases from V and 3 bases from J, with 17 bases between. CDR1 and CDR2 (germline): MDHEN, SYDVKM. This CDR3 reads CASSFSGVPGYTEAFF. In nucleotides, the CDR3 is TGTGCCAGCAGTTTTTCGGGGGTTCCGGGATACACTGAAGCTTTCTTT. Filled out from reference TRBV28 and TRBJ1-1, the complete variable domain reads DVKVTQSSRYLVKRTGEKVFLECVQDMDHENMFWYRQDPGLGLRLIYFSYDVKMKEKGDIPEGYSVSREKKERFSLILESASTNQTSMYLCASSFSGVPGYTEAFFGQGTRLTVV.

The CDR3 DNA sequence: TGTGCCAGCTTGTCGGGATCAAATCTATTCGGGGGCACTGAAGCTTTCTTT. It codes for CASLSGSNLFGGTEAFF. The chain combines TRBV7-9 with TRBJ1-1; possibly TRBD1 for D (5 bases). The CDR3 length is 17 residues. Trimming removed 8 bases at V and 4 bases at J, with 26 bases between. Germline V gene lookup returns CDR1 SEHNR and CDR2 FQNEAQ (reference sequence). Together with reference TRBV7-9 and TRBJ1-1, the CDR3 gives the full variable domain: DTGVSQNPRHKITKRGQNVTFRCDPISEHNRLYWYRQTLGQGPEFLTYFQNEAQLEKSRLLSDRFSAERPKGSFSTLEIQRTEQGDSAMYLCASLSGSNLFGGTEAFFGQGTRLTVV.

The chain combines TRBV5-6 with TRBJ1-1; 7 nucleotides line up with TRBD1. The junction had 8 bases not matched to a gene; V was cut back by 4 bases and J by 2 bases. The germline V gene encodes CDR1 SGHDT and CDR2 YYEEEE. The CDR3 covers 15 residues. The CDR3 DNA follows: TGTGCCAGCAGCACCCAGGGGGAACCCAACACTGAAGCTTTCTTT. The encoded protein is CASSTQGEPNTEAFF.

The chain employs TRBV5-6 and TRBJ1-5; D call uncertain. Per the germline V gene, CDR1 is SGHDT and CDR2 is YYEEEE. The V gene lost 1 base and the J gene lost 0 bases, with 8 bases spanning the gap. The CDR3 length is 15 residues. Written as DNA, the CDR3 is TGTGCCAGCAGCTTGTTTAGCAATAGCAATCAGCCCCAGCATTTT. It yields the protein CASSLFSNSNQPQHF.

In this sample, this clone turned up a few times. This rearrangement joins TRBV7-9 to TRBJ2-1; 12 nucleotides align to TRBD2. J gave up 0 bases and V 1 base, and 1 base lay outside the gene matches. Germline lookup yields CDR1 SEHNR and CDR2 FQNEAQ (reference sequence). The CDR3 is 17 amino acids. DNA of the CDR3: TGTGCCAGCAGCTTAGGGGGACTAGCGGGCTCCTACAATGAGCAGTTCTTC. It translates to CASSLGGLAGSYNEQFF.